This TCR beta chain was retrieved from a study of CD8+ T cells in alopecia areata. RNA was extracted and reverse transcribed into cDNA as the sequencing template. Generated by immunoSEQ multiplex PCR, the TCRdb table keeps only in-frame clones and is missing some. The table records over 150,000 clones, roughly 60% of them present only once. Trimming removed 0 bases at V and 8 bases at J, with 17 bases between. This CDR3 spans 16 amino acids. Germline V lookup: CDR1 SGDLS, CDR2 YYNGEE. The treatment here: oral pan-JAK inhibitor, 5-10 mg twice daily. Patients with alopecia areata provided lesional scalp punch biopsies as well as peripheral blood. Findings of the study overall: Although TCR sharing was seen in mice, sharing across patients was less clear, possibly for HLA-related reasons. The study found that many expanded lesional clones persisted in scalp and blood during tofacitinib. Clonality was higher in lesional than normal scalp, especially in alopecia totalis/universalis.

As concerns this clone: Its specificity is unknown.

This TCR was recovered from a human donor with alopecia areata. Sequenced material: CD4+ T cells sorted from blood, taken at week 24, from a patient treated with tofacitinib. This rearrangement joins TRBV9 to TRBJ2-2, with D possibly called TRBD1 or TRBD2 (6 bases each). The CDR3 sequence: CASSVATGGATGELFF. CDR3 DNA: TGTGCCAGCAGCGTAGCAACCGGGGGCGCGACTGGGGAGCTGTTTTTT.